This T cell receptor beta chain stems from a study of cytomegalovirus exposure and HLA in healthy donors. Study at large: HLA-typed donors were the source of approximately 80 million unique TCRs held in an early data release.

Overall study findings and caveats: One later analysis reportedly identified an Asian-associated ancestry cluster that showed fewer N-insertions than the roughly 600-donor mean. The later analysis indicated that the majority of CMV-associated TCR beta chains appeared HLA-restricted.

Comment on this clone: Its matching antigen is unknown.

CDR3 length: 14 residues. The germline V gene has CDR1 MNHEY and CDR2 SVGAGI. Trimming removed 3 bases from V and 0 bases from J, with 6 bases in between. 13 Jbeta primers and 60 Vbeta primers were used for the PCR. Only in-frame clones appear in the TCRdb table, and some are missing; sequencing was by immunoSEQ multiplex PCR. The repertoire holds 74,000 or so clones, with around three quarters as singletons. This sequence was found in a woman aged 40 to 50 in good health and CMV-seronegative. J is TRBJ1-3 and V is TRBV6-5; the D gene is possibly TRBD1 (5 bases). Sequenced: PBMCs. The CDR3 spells CASSYDSSGNTIYF. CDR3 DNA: TGTGCCAGCAGTTATGACAGCTCTGGAAACACCATATATTTT.